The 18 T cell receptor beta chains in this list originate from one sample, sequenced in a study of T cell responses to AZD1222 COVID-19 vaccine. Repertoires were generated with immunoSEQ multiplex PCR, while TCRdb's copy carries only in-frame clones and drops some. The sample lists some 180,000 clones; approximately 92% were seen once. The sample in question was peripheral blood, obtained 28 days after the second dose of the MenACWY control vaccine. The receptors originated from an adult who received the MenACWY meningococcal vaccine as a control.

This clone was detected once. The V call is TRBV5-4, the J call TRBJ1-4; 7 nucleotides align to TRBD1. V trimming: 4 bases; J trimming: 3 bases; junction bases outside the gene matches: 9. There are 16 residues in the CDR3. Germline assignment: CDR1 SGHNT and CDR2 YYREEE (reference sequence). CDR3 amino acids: CASSINRGSANEKLFF. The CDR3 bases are TGTGCCAGCAGCATCAACAGGGGCTCGGCTAATGAAAAACTGTTTTTT. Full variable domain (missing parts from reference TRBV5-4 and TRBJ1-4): ETGVTQSPTHLIKTRGQQVTLRCSSQSGHNTVSWYQQALGQGPQFIFQYYREEENGRGNFPPRFSGLQFPNYSSELNVNALELDDSALYLCASSINRGSANEKLFFGSGTQLSVL.

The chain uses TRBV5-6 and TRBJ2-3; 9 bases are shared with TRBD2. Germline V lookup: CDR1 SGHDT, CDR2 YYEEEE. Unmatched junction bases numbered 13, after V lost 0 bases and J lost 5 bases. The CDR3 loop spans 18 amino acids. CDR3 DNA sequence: TGTGCCAGCAGCTTGGTAGCGGCGCGGGGGGGCGTTGGAGATACGCAGTATTTT. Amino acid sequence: CASSLVAARGGVGDTQYF.

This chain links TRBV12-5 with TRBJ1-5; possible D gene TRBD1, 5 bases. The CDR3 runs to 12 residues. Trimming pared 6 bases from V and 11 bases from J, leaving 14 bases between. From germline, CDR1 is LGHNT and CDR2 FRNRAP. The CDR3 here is CASGRTAGSQHF. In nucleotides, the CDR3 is TGTGCTAGTGGCAGAACCGCAGGGTCCCAGCATTTT.

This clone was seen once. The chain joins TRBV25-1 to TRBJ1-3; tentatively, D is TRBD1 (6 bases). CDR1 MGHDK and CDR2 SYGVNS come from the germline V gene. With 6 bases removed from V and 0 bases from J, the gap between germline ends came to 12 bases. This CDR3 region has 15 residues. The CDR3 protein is CASRDSLSSGNTIYF. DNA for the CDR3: TGTGCCAGCAGGGACAGCCTAAGCTCTGGAAACACCATATATTTT. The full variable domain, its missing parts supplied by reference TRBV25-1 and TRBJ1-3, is EADIYQTPRYLVIGTGKKITLECSQTMGHDKMYWYQQDPGMELHLIHYSYGVNSTEKGDLSSESTVSRIRTEHFPLTLESARPSHTSQYLCASRDSLSSGNTIYFGEGSWLTVV.

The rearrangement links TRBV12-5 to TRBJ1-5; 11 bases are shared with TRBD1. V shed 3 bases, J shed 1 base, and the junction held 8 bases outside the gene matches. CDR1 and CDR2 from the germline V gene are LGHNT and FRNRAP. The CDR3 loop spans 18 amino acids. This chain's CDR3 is CASGFWDRGAISNQPQHF. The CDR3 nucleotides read TGTGCTAGTGGTTTCTGGGACAGGGGGGCCATAAGCAATCAGCCCCAGCATTTT.

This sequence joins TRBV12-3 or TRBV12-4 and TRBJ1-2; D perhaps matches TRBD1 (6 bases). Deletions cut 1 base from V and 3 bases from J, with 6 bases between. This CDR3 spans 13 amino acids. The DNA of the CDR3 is TGTGCCAGCAGTTTAGGGACAGACTATGGCTACACCTTC. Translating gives CASSLGTDYGYTF.

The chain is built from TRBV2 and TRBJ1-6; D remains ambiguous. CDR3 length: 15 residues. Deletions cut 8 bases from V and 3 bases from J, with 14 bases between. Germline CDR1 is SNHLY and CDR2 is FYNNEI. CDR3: CASVPEANYNSPLHF. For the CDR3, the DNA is TGTGCCAGCGTACCAGAAGCTAACTATAATTCACCCCTCCACTTT.

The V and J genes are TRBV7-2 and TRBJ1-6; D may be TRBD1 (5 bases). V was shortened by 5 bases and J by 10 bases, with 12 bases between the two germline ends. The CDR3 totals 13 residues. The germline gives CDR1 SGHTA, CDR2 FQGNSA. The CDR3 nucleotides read TGTGCCAGCAGCCGCAGGGATCGGTCACCCCTCCACTTT. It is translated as CASSRRDRSPLHF.

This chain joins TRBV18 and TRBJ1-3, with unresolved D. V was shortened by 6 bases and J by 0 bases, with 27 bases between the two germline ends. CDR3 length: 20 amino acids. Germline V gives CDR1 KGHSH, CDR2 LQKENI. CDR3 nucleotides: TGTGCCAGCTCGATGACAACTTCGACCCTTGCACCCCACTCTGGAAACACCATATATTTT. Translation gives CASSMTTSTLAPHSGNTIYF.

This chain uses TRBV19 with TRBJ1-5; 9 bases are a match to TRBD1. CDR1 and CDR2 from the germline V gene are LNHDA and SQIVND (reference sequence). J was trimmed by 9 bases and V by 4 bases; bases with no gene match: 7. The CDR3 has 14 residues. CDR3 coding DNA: TGTGCCAGTAGTACCAACAGGGGGCTGGGGCCCCAGCATTTT. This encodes CASSTNRGLGPQHF. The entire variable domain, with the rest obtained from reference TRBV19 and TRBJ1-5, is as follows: DGGITQSPKYLFRKEGQNVTLSCEQNLNHDAMYWYRQDPGQGLRLIYYSQIVNDFQKGDIAEGYSVSREKKESFPLTVTSAQKNPTAFYLCASSTNRGLGPQHFGDGTRLSIL.

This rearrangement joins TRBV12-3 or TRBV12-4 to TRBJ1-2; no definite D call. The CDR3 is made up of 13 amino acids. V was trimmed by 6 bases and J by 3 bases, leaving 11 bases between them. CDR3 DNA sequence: TGTGCCAGCAGGACGCTTCTTGACTATGGCTACACCTTC. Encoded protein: CASRTLLDYGYTF.

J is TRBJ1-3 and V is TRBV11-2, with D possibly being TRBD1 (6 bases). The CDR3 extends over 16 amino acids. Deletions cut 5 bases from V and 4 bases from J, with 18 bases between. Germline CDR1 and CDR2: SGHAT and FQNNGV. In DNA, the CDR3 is TGTGCCAGCAGCACCAGACAGGAGGCCGCCGGAAACACCATATATTTT. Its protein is CASSTRQEAAGNTIYF.

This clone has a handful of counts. The CDR3 loop is CASSDTDQSYGYTF. CDR3 coding DNA: TGTGCCAGCAGTGACACTGACCAGAGCTATGGCTACACCTTC. The V and J genes are TRBV6-4 and TRBJ1-2, with no clear D. Germline V CDR1 and CDR2: MRHNA, SNTAGT. V was shortened by 2 bases and J by 4 bases, with 11 bases between the two germline ends. The CDR3 has 14 residues.

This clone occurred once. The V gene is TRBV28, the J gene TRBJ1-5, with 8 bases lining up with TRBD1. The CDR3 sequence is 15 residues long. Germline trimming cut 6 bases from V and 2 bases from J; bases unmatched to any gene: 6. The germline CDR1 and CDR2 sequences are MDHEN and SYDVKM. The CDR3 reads CASRATGDRNQPQHF. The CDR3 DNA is TGTGCCAGCAGGGCGACAGGGGACCGCAATCAGCCCCAGCATTTT.

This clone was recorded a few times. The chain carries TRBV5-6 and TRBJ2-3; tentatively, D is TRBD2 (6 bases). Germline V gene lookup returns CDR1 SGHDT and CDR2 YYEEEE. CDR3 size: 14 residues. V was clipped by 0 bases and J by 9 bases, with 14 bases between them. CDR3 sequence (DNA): TGTGCCAGCAGCTTGGCGGCAGGGAGGCGAACGCAGTATTTT. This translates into CASSLAAGRRTQYF.

CDR3 protein: CASSLGSAGGYEQYF. DNA for the CDR3: TGTGCCAGCAGCTTAGGTTCCGCGGGGGGCTACGAGCAGTACTTC. The chain is built from TRBV7-9 and TRBJ2-7, with 8 bases matching TRBD2. The CDR3 loop spans 15 amino acids. V gave up 1 base and J gave up 3 bases; unmatched junction bases: 5. Germline assignment: CDR1 SEHNR and CDR2 FQNEAQ (reference sequence).

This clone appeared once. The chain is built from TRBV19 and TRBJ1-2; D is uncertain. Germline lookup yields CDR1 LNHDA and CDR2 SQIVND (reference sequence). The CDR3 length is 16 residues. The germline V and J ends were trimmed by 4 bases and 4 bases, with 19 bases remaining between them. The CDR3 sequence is CASSKVRQDDIYGYTF. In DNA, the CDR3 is TGTGCCAGTAGTAAAGTAAGGCAGGACGATATCTATGGCTACACCTTC.

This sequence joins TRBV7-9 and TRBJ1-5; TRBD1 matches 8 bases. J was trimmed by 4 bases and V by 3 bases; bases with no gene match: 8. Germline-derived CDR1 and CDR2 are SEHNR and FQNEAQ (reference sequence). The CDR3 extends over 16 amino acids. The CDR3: CASSFQGTGRNQPQHF. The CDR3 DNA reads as TGTGCCAGCAGCTTCCAAGGGACAGGTAGAAATCAGCCCCAGCATTTT.